This passage covers 25 T cell receptor beta chains from one sample sequenced in a study of chemoradiotherapy in HPV16-positive cancers. Sequencing was performed with immunoSEQ multiplex PCR; in TCRdb, only in-frame clones are kept and a portion is missing. The sample holds nearly 6,000 clones; roughly 76% are singletons and the top ten take roughly 9.8%. The specimen was taken from a patient who underwent chemoradiotherapy. The receptors derive from a human donor with HPV-associated anogenital cancer.

This clone was found a few times. The V and J genes are TRBV28 and TRBJ1-2, with D unresolved. This CDR3 is 14 amino acids long. In germline, CDR1 is MDHEN, CDR2 SYDVKM. The ends were cut back, 5 bases at V and 2 bases at J, with 12 bases in the middle. CDR3 loop: CASSPEGRNYGYTF. For the CDR3, the DNA is TGTGCCAGCAGTCCCGAGGGCAGAAACTATGGCTACACCTTC.

V usage is TRBV7-2 and J usage is TRBJ2-7; 12 nucleotides match TRBD2. V dropped 5 bases and J dropped 5; count of bases not matched to a gene: 7. Germline CDR1 SGHTA, CDR2 FQGNSA. The CDR3 sequence is 15 residues long. The CDR3 here is CASSDPSGGAHEQYF. DNA of the CDR3: TGTGCCAGCAGCGACCCTAGCGGGGGGGCCCACGAGCAGTACTTC.

The rearrangement joins TRBV4-1 to TRBJ1-2; D is unclear. CDR1 and CDR2 from the germline V gene are MGHRA and YSYEKL. V shed 1 base and J shed 7 bases, with 19 bases lying between them. The CDR3 sequence is 16 residues long. The CDR3 coding sequence is TGCGCCAGCAGCCAAGCTACCACAGTCGCCGGGCGTGGCTACACCTTC. Translating it yields CASSQATTVAGRGYTF.

V gene TRBV2 combines with J gene TRBJ1-6; D unclear. V lost 6 bases and J 9 bases, leaving 12 bases between the germline ends. CDR1 and CDR2 (germline): SNHLY, FYNNEI. This CDR3 has 13 amino acids. Here the CDR3 DNA reads TGTGCCAGCAGGGGATATGACCTTTCACCCCTCCACTTT. Protein product: CASRGYDLSPLHF.

The V call is TRBV27, the J call TRBJ1-2; D gene ambiguous. The CDR3 is made up of 13 amino acids. V lost 9 bases to trimming and J lost 0 bases, with 11 bases between them. CDR1 is MNHEY and CDR2 is SMNVEV in the germline V gene (reference sequence). This CDR3 reads CASRPGANYGYTF. CDR3 sequence (DNA): TGTGCCAGTAGGCCGGGAGCTAACTATGGCTACACCTTC.

The chain is built from TRBV5-1 and TRBJ1-1; possibly TRBD1 for D (5 bases). V was shortened by 0 bases and J by 5 bases, with 8 bases between the two germline ends. Germline V gene sequence: CDR1 SGHRS, CDR2 YFSETQ. CDR3 length: 13 amino acids. The CDR3 DNA reads TGCGCCAGCAGCTTGGGGGGCACGACTGAAGCTTTCTTT. Its translation is CASSLGGTTEAFF.

This clone turned up a few times. V and J are TRBV6-1 and TRBJ1-2; 12 nucleotides line up with TRBD1. CDR1 and CDR2 (germline): MNHNS, SASEGT. The CDR3 runs 15 residues. The junction had 10 bases not matched to a gene; V was cut back by 8 bases and J by 6 bases. This CDR3 reads CASRDRGRESDGYTF. The CDR3 DNA sequence: TGTGCCAGCCGGGACAGGGGGCGCGAGAGTGATGGCTACACCTTC.

This chain uses TRBV2 with TRBJ1-4; a weak D match, TRBD1 (5 bases). The CDR3 is 13 residues long. Germline V CDR1 and CDR2: SNHLY, FYNNEI. The V and J ends lost 8 bases and 4 bases respectively, with 11 bases between them. The CDR3 bases are TGTGCCAGCGCCCGGGACCATAATGAAAAACTGTTTTTT. Residues: CASARDHNEKLFF.

V and J are TRBV5-1 and TRBJ2-3, with 7 bases matching TRBD1. The V gene end was trimmed by 3 bases and the J gene end by 4 bases; junction bases not matched to a gene: 11. CDR1 is SGHRS and CDR2 is YFSETQ in the germline V gene. The length of the CDR3 is 16 residues. The CDR3 DNA sequence: TGCGCCAGCAGCTCAGGACAGGCCGTCCGGGCAGATACGCAGTATTTT. This encodes CASSSGQAVRADTQYF.

V usage is TRBV7-2 and J usage is TRBJ1-1; 11 bases align to TRBD1. Losses at the gene ends were 3 bases for V and 4 bases for J; bases not matched to a gene: 4. This CDR3 has 15 amino acids. Germline CDR1 and CDR2: SGHTA and FQGNSA. The CDR3 reads CASSFGTGGSTEAFF. Written as DNA, the CDR3 is TGTGCCAGCAGCTTTGGGACAGGGGGGAGCACTGAAGCTTTCTTT.

This clone was observed a handful of times. This rearrangement joins TRBV29-1 to TRBJ2-2; no definite D call. The CDR3 totals 11 residues. V lost 6 bases and J 6 bases, leaving 8 bases between the germline ends. CDR1 SQVTM and CDR2 ANQGSEA come from the germline V gene. The CDR3 is CSVTRAGELFF. The DNA for the CDR3 is TGCAGCGTGACCCGGGCCGGGGAGCTGTTTTTT.

The chain couples TRBV9 to TRBJ1-1; 8 nucleotides agree with TRBD1. CDR1 and CDR2 from the germline V gene are SGDLS and YYNGEE. The CDR3 is 14 residues long. Unmatched junction bases numbered 8, after V lost 3 bases and J lost 7 bases. The CDR3 here is CASSALQGVGEAFF. DNA of the CDR3: TGTGCCAGCAGCGCCCTACAGGGGGTGGGTGAAGCTTTCTTT.

This clone was seen just once. The genes are TRBV30 and TRBJ2-2; perhaps TRBD1 as D (6 bases). The germline V gene has CDR1 GTSNPN and CDR2 SVGIG (reference sequence). The CDR3 has 12 residues. The CDR3 here is CASPGVAGELFF. The CDR3, as DNA: TGTGCTTCCCCAGGGGTGGCCGGGGAGCTGTTTTTT. Variable domain in full (rest from reference TRBV30 and TRBJ2-2): SQTIHQWPATLVQPVGSPLSLECTVEGTSNPNLYWYRQAAGRGLQLLFYSVGIGQISSEVPQNLSASRPQDRQFILSSKKLLLSDSGFYLCASPGVAGELFFGEGSRLTVL.

The V call is TRBV30, the J call TRBJ2-7, with D possibly being TRBD1 or TRBD2 (5 bases each). Between the trimmed V and J ends, which lost 2 bases and 5 bases, there was a span of 16 bases. The CDR3 is 14 residues long. Germline V gene lookup returns CDR1 GTSNPN and CDR2 SVGIG (reference sequence). CDR3 loop: CAWSISGNRHEQYF. CDR3 coding DNA: TGTGCCTGGAGTATTTCGGGAAACAGGCACGAGCAGTACTTC.

The chain has TRBV5-1 and TRBJ1-1, with TRBD1 as a possible D gene (5 bases). CDR3 length equals 13 residues. V dropped 0 bases and J dropped 4 bases, with 7 bases sitting between them. Germline V lookup: CDR1 SGHRS, CDR2 YFSETQ. The CDR3 loop reads CASSLGGVTEAFF. The CDR3, as DNA: TGCGCCAGCAGCTTGGGAGGGGTCACTGAAGCTTTCTTT.

The chain's CDR3 is CASREQGVDDSPLHF. In DNA, the CDR3 is TGTGCCAGCCGCGAACAGGGGGTGGATGATTCACCCCTCCACTTT. The chain carries TRBV4-2 and TRBJ1-6, with TRBD1 identical over 8 bases. The CDR3 has 15 residues. The trim removed 8 bases at V and 8 bases at J, leaving 11 bases unmatched. CDR1 is LGHNA and CDR2 is YNFKEQ in the germline V gene.

The chain combines TRBV5-8 with TRBJ2-5; no firm D call. CDR1 is SGHTS, CDR2 YDEGEE, per germline. The CDR3 has 13 residues. V shed 1 base and J shed 3 bases, with 7 bases lying between them. CDR3 coding DNA: TGTGCCAGCAGCTTGAGGGTTAAAGAGACCCAGTACTTC. This sequence encodes CASSLRVKETQYF.

This chain connects TRBV30 to TRBJ1-1; TRBD1 matches at 7 bases. The CDR3 has 13 amino acids. Germline CDR1 GTSNPN, CDR2 SVGIG (reference sequence). Trimming took 3 bases from V and 6 from J; bases not matched to a gene: 7. The CDR3 DNA follows: TGTGCCTGGAGGGATACAGGGGCTCCTGAAGCTTTCTTT. Translating gives CAWRDTGAPEAFF.

This chain joins TRBV7-9 and TRBJ2-1; 7 bases agree with TRBD2. V was clipped by 3 bases and J by 10 bases; unmatched bases: 3. CDR3 size: 12 residues. Germline loops: CDR1 SEHNR, CDR2 FQNEAQ (reference sequence). CDR3 region: CASSFLGREQFF. In nucleotides, the CDR3 is TGTGCCAGCAGCTTTCTCGGGAGGGAGCAGTTCTTC. The full variable domain, its missing parts supplied by reference TRBV7-9 and TRBJ2-1, is DTGVSQNPRHKITKRGQNVTFRCDPISEHNRLYWYRQTLGQGPEFLTYFQNEAQLEKSRLLSDRFSAERPKGSFSTLEIQRTEQGDSAMYLCASSFLGREQFFGPGTRLTVL.

The gene calls are TRBV23-1 and TRBJ2-7; D might be TRBD1 or TRBD2, each matching 5 bases. TRBV23-1 is marked as an open reading frame, function uncertain. V was cut by 6 bases and J by 0 bases, with 15 bases left in between. This CDR3 contains 15 residues. The CDR3 sequence is CASSHARGISYEQYF. For the CDR3, the DNA is TGCGCCAGCAGCCATGCCCGGGGCATCTCCTACGAGCAGTACTTC.

The chain is built from TRBV7-3 and TRBJ2-1; the D call may be TRBD1 or TRBD2 (5 bases each). V lost 1 base and J 9 bases, leaving 13 bases between the germline ends. The CDR3 consists of 14 residues. The germline CDR1 and CDR2 sequences are SGHTA and FQGTGA. The CDR3 coding sequence is TGTGCCAGCAGCTTAATGGGGTCTGGGGGTGAGCAGTTCTTC. It yields the protein CASSLMGSGGEQFF.

This clone was seen a single time. This sequence joins TRBV5-5 and TRBJ2-1, with TRBD2 matching 11 bases. In germline, CDR1 is SGHKS, CDR2 YYEKEE (reference sequence). This CDR3 region has 14 residues. V lost 3 bases, J lost 7 bases, and 3 bases stayed unmatched. The CDR3 DNA sequence: TGTGCCAGCAGCTCAACTAGCGGGGGAAATGAGCAGTTCTTC. This gives the protein CASSSTSGGNEQFF.

This clone was seen once. The rearrangement uses TRBV6-6 and TRBJ1-4, with D uncertain. Germline V CDR1 and CDR2: MNHNY, SVGAGI (reference sequence). The V end lost 6 bases, the J end lost 4 bases, and 15 bases lay between the germline ends. There are 15 residues in the CDR3. As DNA, the CDR3 is TGTGCCAGCAGCTATCGGAGGAAGAATAATGAAAAACTGTTTTTT. It is translated as CASSYRRKNNEKLFF.

The V call is TRBV4-2, the J call TRBJ1-2, with D unresolved. V was shortened by 6 bases and J by 3 bases, with 14 bases between the two germline ends. Germline assignment: CDR1 LGHNA and CDR2 YNFKEQ. There are 14 residues in the CDR3. The DNA for the CDR3 is TGTGCCAGCAGTACGACGGGTGACCACTATGGCTACACCTTC. Encoded protein: CASSTTGDHYGYTF.

The chain has TRBV18 and TRBJ1-2, with 7 bases matching TRBD1. This CDR3 region has 15 residues. The germline CDR1 and CDR2 sequences are KGHSH and LQKENI. V shed 3 bases, J shed 4 bases, and the junction held 8 bases outside the gene matches. CDR3 residues: CASSPGQGDLYGYTF. The CDR3 nucleotides are TGTGCCAGCTCACCGGGCCAGGGGGACCTCTATGGCTACACCTTC.